The 29 T cell receptor beta chains below all came from one sample that was sequenced in a study of blood T cell repertoires in COVID-19. Profiling relied on immunoSEQ multiplex PCR, and the TCRdb table lists in-frame clones only, not all of them. The sample lists roughly 260,000 clones; around 90% were seen once. Sequences were obtained from PBMCs or T cells enriched from blood (not recorded which). These receptors originate from a human donor in a cohort exposed to, infected with or recovered from COVID-19 (not recorded which). The donor label of this sample is uncertain.

CDR3 amino acids: CASETLSSYNEQFF. CDR3 in DNA: TGTGCCAGCGAGACATTGAGCTCCTACAATGAGCAGTTCTTC. The chain uses TRBV6-5 and TRBJ2-1; no clear D gene. Per the germline V gene, CDR1 is MNHEY and CDR2 is SVGAGI. The CDR3 length is 14 residues. The V and J ends lost 8 bases and 0 bases respectively, with 11 bases between them.

The chain joins TRBV6-8 to TRBJ1-6, with D hard to call. The germline V gene has CDR1 MNHGY and CDR2 SAAAGT. The CDR3 sequence is 19 residues long. V lost 6 bases to trimming and J lost 0 bases, with 21 bases between them. In DNA, the CDR3 is TGTGCCAGCAGACCCCCCGGTTTGAAGAGGAGCTCCTATAATTCACCCCTCCACTTT. Translating it yields CASRPPGLKRSSYNSPLHF.

This chain links TRBV18 with TRBJ2-1; possible D gene TRBD1, 6 bases. The V end was cut by 6 bases, the J end by 9 bases, with 21 bases between. The germline V gene encodes CDR1 KGHSH and CDR2 LQKENI. The CDR3 runs to 15 residues. CDR3 amino acids: CASSQTIQGTAEQFF. The CDR3 DNA follows: TGTGCCAGCTCCCAAACCATACAGGGTACTGCTGAGCAGTTCTTC.

The gene calls are TRBV19 and TRBJ2-3, with TRBD2 identical over 7 bases. CDR3 length equals 16 residues. Trimming at V came to 7 bases and at J to 0 bases, leaving 10 bases not matched to a gene. In germline, CDR1 is LNHDA, CDR2 SQIVND (reference sequence). The CDR3 nucleotides read TGTGCCAGTAAACGGCGAGCGGGGTTGAGCACAGATACGCAGTATTTT. Amino acid sequence: CASKRRAGLSTDTQYF.

This clone was picked up one time. The chain combines TRBV27 with TRBJ1-1; perhaps TRBD1 as D (5 bases). Trimming left V 4 bases short and J 2 bases short, with 8 bases between. From germline, CDR1 is MNHEY and CDR2 SMNVEV (reference sequence). CDR3 length equals 13 residues. This chain's CDR3 is CASSYQGNTEAFF. CDR3 DNA: TGTGCCAGCAGTTATCAGGGTAACACTGAAGCTTTCTTT.

The J gene is TRBJ2-5, the V gene TRBV15; possibly TRBD2 for D (7 bases). Germline loops: CDR1 LNHNV, CDR2 YYDKDF (reference sequence). Trimming pared 3 bases from V and 1 base from J, leaving 9 bases between. This CDR3 spans 14 amino acids. CDR3 DNA: TGTGCCACCAGCAGGGGGGGGCCCCAAGAGACCCAGTACTTC. As protein: CATSRGGPQETQYF.

The chain uses TRBV6-5 and TRBJ2-2; D is uncertain. CDR1 and CDR2 (germline): MNHEY, SVGAGI. The length of the CDR3 is 16 residues. With 2 bases removed from V and 1 base from J, the gap between germline ends came to 11 bases. The CDR3: CASSYLPEENTGELFF. The CDR3 coding sequence is TGTGCCAGCAGTTACCTTCCCGAGGAGAACACCGGGGAGCTGTTTTTT.

The chain joins TRBV13 to TRBJ1-1, with no clear D. CDR3 size: 12 residues. V gave up 8 bases and J gave up 4 bases, with 11 bases separating them. Germline lookup yields CDR1 PRHDT and CDR2 FYEKMQ (reference sequence). The CDR3 here is CASGELATEAFF. CDR3 nucleotides: TGTGCCAGCGGGGAGCTAGCCACTGAAGCTTTCTTT.

The chain joins TRBV3-1 (or the pseudogene TRBV3-2) to TRBJ1-2; D not resolved. This CDR3 comprises 12 residues. The V end lost 8 bases, the J end lost 7 bases, and 14 bases lay between the germline ends. Germline assignment: CDR1 LGHDT and CDR2 YNNKEL (reference sequence). In DNA form, the CDR3 reads TGTGCCAGCGGGCGGGCAGAGGGTGGCTACACCTTC. Translated, it gives CASGRAEGGYTF.

The chain recombines TRBV5-6 with TRBJ1-4; D might be TRBD1 (5 bases). Germline lookup yields CDR1 SGHDT and CDR2 YYEEEE. The CDR3 spans 13 residues. V was pared by 2 bases and J by 7 bases, with 9 bases between. CDR3 in DNA: TGTGCCAGCAGCTTCAGGGTCTCTGAAAAACTGTTTTTT. Translation gives CASSFRVSEKLFF. Using reference TRBV5-6 and TRBJ1-4 for the parts outside the CDR3, the full variable domain is DAGVTQSPTHLIKTRGQQVTLRCSPKSGHDTVSWYQQALGQGPQFIFQYYEEEERQRGNFPDRFSGHQFPNYSSELNVNALLLGDSALYLCASSFRVSEKLFFGSGTQLSVL.

This rearrangement joins TRBV4-1 to TRBJ1-1; 9 positions agree with TRBD1. This CDR3 comprises 15 residues. V lost 3 bases to trimming and J lost 2 bases; unmatched junction nucleotides: 4. In germline, CDR1 is MGHRA, CDR2 YSYEKL. CDR3 in DNA: TGCGCCAGCAGCCACAACAGGGGGCGCAACACTGAAGCTTTCTTT. Protein product: CASSHNRGRNTEAFF.

This sequence joins TRBV7-9 and TRBJ2-7, with D perhaps TRBD1 (6 bases). Deletions cut 2 bases from V and 3 bases from J, with 20 bases between. This CDR3 has 17 residues. Germline V gene data show CDR1 as SEHNR and CDR2 as FQNEAQ (reference sequence). CDR3 DNA: TGTGCCAGCAGCTTAATCGAGACAGGCTCCCGCCTCTACGAGCAGTACTTC. This gives the protein CASSLIETGSRLYEQYF.

This chain links TRBV5-1 with TRBJ2-1; 9 nucleotides agree with TRBD2. The V gene end was trimmed by 3 bases and the J gene end by 2 bases; junction bases not matched to a gene: 3. The CDR3 totals 15 residues. From germline, CDR1 is SGHRS and CDR2 YFSETQ. CDR3 protein: CASSWAGGTYNEQFF. For the CDR3, the DNA is TGCGCCAGCAGCTGGGCGGGGGGGACCTACAATGAGCAGTTCTTC.

The chain carries TRBV27 and TRBJ1-5; no definite D call. The V end was cut by 4 bases, the J end by 4 bases, with 11 bases between. CDR1 MNHEY and CDR2 SMNVEV come from the germline V gene (reference sequence). CDR3 length equals 14 residues. The CDR3 loop reads CASSSLSGNQPQHF. CDR3 nucleotide sequence: TGTGCCAGCAGTTCGTTGTCGGGGAATCAGCCCCAGCATTTT.

The CDR3 protein is CAWRWTGNNSPLHF. DNA of the CDR3: TGTGCCTGGAGGTGGACAGGGAACAATTCACCCCTCCACTTT. This rearrangement joins TRBV30 to TRBJ1-6; TRBD1 aligns across 8 bases. Germline V gene sequence: CDR1 GTSNPN, CDR2 SVGIG (reference sequence). V lost 3 bases and J lost 7; bases outside the gene matches: 5. CDR3 length: 14 residues.

The rearrangement joins TRBV29-1 to TRBJ1-1; TRBD1 is a possible D gene (5 bases). CDR3 length: 9 residues. Between the trimmed V and J ends, which lost 7 bases and 10 bases, there was a span of 10 bases. The germline V gene encodes CDR1 SQVTM and CDR2 ANQGSEA. CDR3 sequence (DNA): TGCAGCGCTCCTGGGGCAGCTTTCTTT. Translating it yields CSAPGAAFF.

The chain combines TRBV3-1 (or the pseudogene TRBV3-2) with TRBJ2-5; 9 bases are shared with TRBD1. The germline gives CDR1 LGHDT, CDR2 YNNKEL (reference sequence). This CDR3 has 17 residues. V was pared by 10 bases and J by 5 bases, with 20 bases of the junction left unmatched. CDR3 sequence reads: CATRGIATGQGIETQYF. DNA of the CDR3: TGTGCCACTAGGGGGATCGCGACGGGACAGGGTATTGAGACCCAGTACTTC.

This clone was counted once. The DNA for the CDR3 is TGTGCCAGCAGCATCACAGGGGGCACAAAAGGGAACACTGAAGCTTTCTTT. This encodes CASSITGGTKGNTEAFF. The rearrangement links TRBV7-3 to TRBJ1-1; 9 nucleotides line up with TRBD1. This CDR3 comprises 17 residues. J was trimmed by 1 base and V by 5 bases; bases with no gene match: 11. The germline gives CDR1 SGHTA, CDR2 FQGTGA.

This chain connects TRBV24-1 to TRBJ1-4, with 9 bases that match TRBD1. Per germline, CDR1 KGHDR and CDR2 SFDVKD. V shed 3 bases, J shed 8 bases, and the junction held 3 bases outside the gene matches. The CDR3 is made up of 14 amino acids. CDR3 DNA: TGTGCCACCAGTGATGGGGACAGGGAAGAAAAACTGTTTTTT. This sequence encodes CATSDGDREEKLFF.

The chain links TRBV7-2 to TRBJ1-4; tentative D call: TRBD1 (6 bases). CDR1 and CDR2 (germline): SGHTA, FQGNSA. There are 15 residues in the CDR3. V lost 5 bases to trimming and J lost 4 bases, with 14 bases between them. CDR3 sequence reads: CASSGEQGLNEKLFF. In nucleotides, the CDR3 is TGTGCCAGCAGCGGGGAACAGGGTCTTAATGAAAAACTGTTTTTT.

This sequence joins TRBV30 and TRBJ2-3, with D maybe TRBD2 (6 bases). The CDR3 has 18 residues. Germline values: CDR1 GTSNPN, CDR2 SVGIG (reference sequence). V lost 0 bases, J lost 2 bases, and 21 bases lay in between. This chain's CDR3 is CAWSVDWPSVGNTDTQYF. CDR3 bases: TGTGCCTGGAGTGTAGATTGGCCTAGCGTGGGAAACACAGATACGCAGTATTTT.

The genes are TRBV9 and TRBJ1-3; 9 bases are a match to TRBD1. The CDR3 consists of 13 residues. Germline-derived CDR1 and CDR2 are SGDLS and YYNGEE. With 7 bases clipped from V and 4 bases from J, the junction kept 3 bases outside the gene matches. Written as DNA, the CDR3 is TGTGCCAGCGACAGGGGGTCGGGAAACACCATATATTTT. Protein sequence: CASDRGSGNTIYF.

The V call is TRBV20-1, the J call TRBJ1-6, with D unresolved. From germline, CDR1 is DFQATT and CDR2 SNEGSKA (reference sequence). V was shortened by 0 bases and J by 13 bases, with 4 bases between the two germline ends. This CDR3 has 10 amino acids. CDR3 bases: TGCAGTGCTAGAGAGGGCCCCCTCCACTTT. Translated: CSAREGPLHF.

The chain joins TRBV19 to TRBJ2-5; TRBD1 agrees at 7 bases. Trimming took 4 bases from V and 5 from J; bases not matched to a gene: 4. Germline loops: CDR1 LNHDA, CDR2 SQIVND (reference sequence). There are 13 residues in the CDR3. CDR3 in DNA: TGTGCCAGTAGTAGACAGGGTCGGGAGACCCAGTACTTC. Protein product: CASSRQGRETQYF.

V is TRBV4-1 and J is TRBJ1-2; 7 bases are shared with TRBD1. V was pared by 2 bases and J by 7 bases, with 1 base of the junction left unmatched. This CDR3 comprises 12 residues. Germline CDR1 reads MGHRA; CDR2 reads YSYEKL. CDR3 sequence (DNA): TGCGCCAGCAGCCAAAACAGGGGTGGCTACACCTTC. Residues: CASSQNRGGYTF.

The V call is TRBV7-8, the J call TRBJ1-1; 8 bases fit TRBD1. Germline V gene data show CDR1 as SGHVS and CDR2 as FQNEAQ. V lost 5 bases, J lost 1 base, and 3 bases stayed unmatched. This CDR3 has 14 amino acids. The CDR3 loop is CASSPGQGNTEAFF. The DNA of the CDR3 is TGTGCCAGCAGCCCCGGACAGGGGAACACTGAAGCTTTCTTT.

The chain combines TRBV19 with TRBJ1-3; D unclear. The ends were cut back, 4 bases at V and 4 bases at J, with 8 bases in the middle. CDR1 LNHDA and CDR2 SQIVND come from the germline V gene (reference sequence). The CDR3 has 13 residues. The CDR3 DNA reads as TGTGCCAGTAGTACCGAAGCCGGAAACACCATATATTTT. It specifies CASSTEAGNTIYF.

This clone was seen just once. The chain employs TRBV7-8 and TRBJ1-1; no clear D gene. V was trimmed by 4 bases and J by 1 base, leaving 10 bases between them. The CDR3 covers 14 residues. The germline V gene encodes CDR1 SGHVS and CDR2 FQNEAQ. The CDR3 DNA reads TGTGCCAGCAGCTCCAGACGGGGGAACACTGAAGCTTTCTTT. It translates to CASSSRRGNTEAFF.

This chain links TRBV5-1 with TRBJ1-5; D gene ambiguous. V was clipped by 2 bases and J by 5 bases, with 8 bases between them. CDR3 size: 13 residues. Germline V gives CDR1 SGHRS, CDR2 YFSETQ. CDR3: CASSLSGDQPQHF. The CDR3 DNA is TGCGCCAGCAGCTTATCCGGGGATCAGCCCCAGCATTTT.